This TCR beta chain was documented in a study of T cell responses to AZD1222 COVID-19 vaccine. Profiling relied on immunoSEQ multiplex PCR, and the TCRdb table lists in-frame clones only, not all of them. The profile shows under 150,000 clones, more than 85% of them singletons. The receptor's source is an adult in good health. The source was peripheral blood, collected on day 0 of AZD1222 vaccination.

The CDR3 sequence: CASRPPGDNQPQHF. In nucleotides, the CDR3 is TGTGCCAGCAGGCCACCTGGGGACAATCAGCCCCAGCATTTT. The rearrangement links TRBV6-5 to TRBJ1-5, with unresolved D. The CDR3 is 14 amino acids. Trimming cost V 6 bases and J 3 bases, with 12 bases left between them. Looked up from germline, CDR1 is MNHEY and CDR2 is SVGAGI.